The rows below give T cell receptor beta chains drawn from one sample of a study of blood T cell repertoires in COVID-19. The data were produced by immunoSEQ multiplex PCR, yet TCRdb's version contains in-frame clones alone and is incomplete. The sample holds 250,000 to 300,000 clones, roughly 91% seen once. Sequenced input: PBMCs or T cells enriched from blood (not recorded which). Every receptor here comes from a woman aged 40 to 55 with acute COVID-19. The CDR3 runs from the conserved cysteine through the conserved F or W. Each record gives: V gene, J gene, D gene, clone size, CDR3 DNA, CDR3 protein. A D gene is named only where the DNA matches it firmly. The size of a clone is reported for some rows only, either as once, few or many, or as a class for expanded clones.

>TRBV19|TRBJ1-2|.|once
TGTGCCAGTAGAGAGAACTATGGCTACACCTTC
CASRENYGYTF
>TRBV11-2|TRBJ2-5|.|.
TGTGCCAGCAGCTTAGGCGCAGGCCAAGAGACCCAGTACTTC
CASSLGAGQETQYF
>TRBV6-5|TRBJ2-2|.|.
TGTGCCAGCAGTCAGCTAGGGGGGGCGACCGGGGAGCTGTTTTTT
CASSQLGGATGELFF
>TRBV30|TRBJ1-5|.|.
TGTGCCTGGAGTCAGGGGATTCAGGGCAATCAGCCCCAGCATTTT
CAWSQGIQGNQPQHF
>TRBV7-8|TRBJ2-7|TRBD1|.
TGTGCCAGCAGCCCCAACATCCAGGGGGCGACGCAGTACTTC
CASSPNIQGATQYF
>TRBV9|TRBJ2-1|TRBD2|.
TGTGCCAGCAGCGTGAATAGCGGGGGGGCCGGTGGTGAGCAGTTCTTC
CASSVNSGGAGGEQFF
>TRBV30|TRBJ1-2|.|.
TGTGCCTGGAGCGCAGGGGTGACGGGCTACACCTTC
CAWSAGVTGYTF
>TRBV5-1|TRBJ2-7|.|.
TGCGCCAGCAGCTTGGGTATCCTAAACGAGCAGTACTTC
CASSLGILNEQYF
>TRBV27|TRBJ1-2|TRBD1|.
TGTGCCAGCAGCACGTCGACAGGGCCCCTTTGGGGCTACACCTTC
CASSTSTGPLWGYTF
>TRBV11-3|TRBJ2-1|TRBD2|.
TGTGCCAGCAGGGGGACTAGCGGGGGCTCCAATGAGCAGTTCTTC
CASRGTSGGSNEQFF
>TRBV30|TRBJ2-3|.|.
TGTGCCTGGAATCTAGCGCGGGGTGGAGATACGCAGTATTTT
CAWNLARGGDTQYF
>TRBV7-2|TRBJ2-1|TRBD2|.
TGTGCCAGCAGCTTAGACCACACTAGCGGGCCACAGTTCTTC
CASSLDHTSGPQFF
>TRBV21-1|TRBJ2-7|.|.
TGTGCCAGCAGCAAAGAATTCACTAGCGGGAGGGCCTACGAGCAGTACTTC
CASSKEFTSGRAYEQYF
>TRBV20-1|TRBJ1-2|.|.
TGCAGTGCTAGTCCAGGGGAGAGGTACTATGGCTACACCTTC
CSASPGERYYGYTF
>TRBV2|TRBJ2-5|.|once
TGTGCCAGCAGTGGCGGCTCCAAAGAGACCCAGTACTTC
CASSGGSKETQYF
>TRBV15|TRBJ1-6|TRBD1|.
TGTGCCACCAGCAGAGGGACAGGGGATAATTCACCCCTCCACTTT
CATSRGTGDNSPLHF
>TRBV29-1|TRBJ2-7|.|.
TGCAGCGTTGTCGGCGGGTTCTCCTACGAGCAGTACTTC
CSVVGGFSYEQYF
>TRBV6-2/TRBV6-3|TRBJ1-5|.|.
TGTGCCAGCAGTTACTCAAGAGGAGGAAATCAGCCCCAGCATTTT
CASSYSRGGNQPQHF
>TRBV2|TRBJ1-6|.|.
TGTGCCAGCAGTGAAGCTGGCCAGGGTCAATCACCCCTCCACTTT
CASSEAGQGQSPLHF
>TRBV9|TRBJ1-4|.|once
TGTGCCAGCAGCGTCCAGGGGAAGAGTGAAAAACTGTTTTTT
CASSVQGKSEKLFF
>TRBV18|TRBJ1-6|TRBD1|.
TGTGCCAGCTCACCGAACAGGGGTACCGAGTCACCCCTCCACTTT
CASSPNRGTESPLHF
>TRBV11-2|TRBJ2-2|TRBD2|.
TGTGCCAGCAGCTTACCAGGACTAGCGGGAACCGGGGAGCTGTTTTTT
CASSLPGLAGTGELFF
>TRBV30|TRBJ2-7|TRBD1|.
TGTGCCTGGAGTGAGACAGGGTTTTCCGAGCAGTACTTC
CAWSETGFSEQYF
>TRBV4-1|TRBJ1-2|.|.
TGCGCCAGCAGCCAAACTTGGACAGCCGATAACTATGGCTACACCTTC
CASSQTWTADNYGYTF
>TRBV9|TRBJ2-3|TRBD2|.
TGTGCCAGCAGCCCTGGGGCGGGAGGGCCCGGTGAAGATACGCAGTATTTT
CASSPGAGGPGEDTQYF
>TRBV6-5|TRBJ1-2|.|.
TGTGCCAGCAGCCTTCCTTTTAACTATGGCTACACCTTC
CASSLPFNYGYTF
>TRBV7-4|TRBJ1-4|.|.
TGTGCCAGCAGCTTAGTCGCGGGCAGGGGTCAGCCTACAACTAATGAAAAACTGTTTTTT
CASSLVAGRGQPTTNEKLFF
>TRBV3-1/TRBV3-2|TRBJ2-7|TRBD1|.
TGTGCCAGCAGCAGGACAGGGGTGGCCTACGAGCAGTACTTC
CASSRTGVAYEQYF
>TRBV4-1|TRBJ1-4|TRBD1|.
TGCGCCAGCAGCCAAGCGGACAGGGCGCAAGGAGAAAAACTGTTTTTT
CASSQADRAQGEKLFF
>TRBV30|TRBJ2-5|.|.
TGTGCCTGGAGTAGCCGGGGAGGACAAGAGACCCAGTACTTC
CAWSSRGGQETQYF
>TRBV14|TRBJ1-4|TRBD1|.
TGTGCCAGCAGCCACAAGGGACAGACTAATGAAAAACTGTTTTTT
CASSHKGQTNEKLFF
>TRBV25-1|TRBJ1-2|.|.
TGTGCCAGCAGTGAATTTGGTGGACAGCTTAACTATGGCTACACCTTC
CASSEFGGQLNYGYTF
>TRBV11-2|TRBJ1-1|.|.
TGTGCCAGCAGCTTAGAGTCGGGGGGCACTGAAGCTTTCTTT
CASSLESGGTEAFF
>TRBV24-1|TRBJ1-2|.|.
TGTGCCACCAGTGATTCCGGCAGAGGAGCTGGCTACACCTTC
CATSDSGRGAGYTF
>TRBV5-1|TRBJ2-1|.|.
TGCGCCAGCAGAAGAACGACTCCCCCCAACAATGAGCAGTTCTTC
CASRRTTPPNNEQFF
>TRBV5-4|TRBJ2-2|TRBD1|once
TGTGCCAGCAGCTCGCAGGGGGCGGTCGGGGAGCTGTTTTTT
CASSSQGAVGELFF
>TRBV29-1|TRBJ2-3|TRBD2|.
TGCAGCGCCTTGGGGGGGTCCGGCACAGATACGCAGTATTTT
CSALGGSGTDTQYF
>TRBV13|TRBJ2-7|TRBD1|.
TGTGCCAGCAGCGCCGCCGGGACAGGGCTGGACGAGCAGTACTTC
CASSAAGTGLDEQYF
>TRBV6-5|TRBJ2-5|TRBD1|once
TGTGCCAGTGCGGACAGGCGGCAAGAGACCCAGTACTTC
CASADRRQETQYF
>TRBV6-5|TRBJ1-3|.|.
TGTGCCAGCAGAGCGGCCCTGGGGGGTGGAAACACCATATATTTT
CASRAALGGGNTIYF
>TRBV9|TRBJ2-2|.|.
TGTGCCAGCAGCGTAGATTATAGGAACACCGGGGAGCTGTTTTTT
CASSVDYRNTGELFF
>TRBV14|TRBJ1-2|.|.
TGTGCCAGCAGCCAAGATAGGACAGTTCGATATGGCTACACCTTC
CASSQDRTVRYGYTF
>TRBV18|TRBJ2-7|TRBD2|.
TGTGCCAGCTCCGGACTAGCGGCGCCCTACGAGCAGTACTTC
CASSGLAAPYEQYF
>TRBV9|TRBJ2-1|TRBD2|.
TGTGCCAGCAGCGTAGGTGCTAGCGGTGTAAATGAGCAGTTCTTC
CASSVGASGVNEQFF
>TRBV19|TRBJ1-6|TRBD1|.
TGTGCCAGTAGTGTCGAACAGGGGGCTCTTGATTCACCCCTCCACTTT
CASSVEQGALDSPLHF
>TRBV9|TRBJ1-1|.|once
TGTGCCAGCAGCCCGCGGGCTCCTGGAAGCACTGAAGCTTTCTTT
CASSPRAPGSTEAFF
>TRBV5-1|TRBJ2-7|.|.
TGCGCCAGCAGCTTGGACTTGGGCAACTACGAGCAGTACTTC
CASSLDLGNYEQYF
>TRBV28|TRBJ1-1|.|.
TGTGCCAGCAGTCTGTCGGGGACCGGGAGCGGTGAAGCTTTCTTT
CASSLSGTGSGEAFF
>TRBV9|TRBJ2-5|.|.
TGTGCCAGCAGCTTCCGAGCGAATCAAGAGACCCAGTACTTC
CASSFRANQETQYF
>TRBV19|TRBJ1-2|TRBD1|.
TGTGCCAGTCTGGACAGGGGAGTATCTAACTATGGCTACACCTTC
CASLDRGVSNYGYTF
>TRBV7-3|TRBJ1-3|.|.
TGTGCCAGCAGCTTAAACCCCAGGGGAGCTGGAAACACCATATATTTT
CASSLNPRGAGNTIYF
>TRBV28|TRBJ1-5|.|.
TGTGCCAGCAGTACCCGAGGGGGTTATCAGCCCCAGCATTTT
CASSTRGGYQPQHF
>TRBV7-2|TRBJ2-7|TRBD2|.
TGTGCCAGCAGCCCCGGACTAGCGGGAGGAACCTACGAGCAGTACTTC
CASSPGLAGGTYEQYF
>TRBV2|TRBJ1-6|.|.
TGTGCCAGCAGGAGCTCCTATAATTCACCCCTCCACTTT
CASRSSYNSPLHF
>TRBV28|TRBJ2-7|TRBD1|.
TGTGCCAGCAGTTCTCGTTACCCAGTAGTAAACCGGGACAGGGGCTACGAGCAGTACTTC
CASSSRYPVVNRDRGYEQYF